This TCR beta chain was profiled in a study of T cell responses to AZD1222 COVID-19 vaccine. This CDR3 contains 15 residues. V lost 4 bases to trimming and J lost 3 bases; unmatched junction nucleotides: 9. Germline CDR1 reads LGHDT; CDR2 reads YNNKEL (reference sequence). Concerning this clone itself: Its specificity is unknown.

TCRdb's table, derived via immunoSEQ multiplex PCR, lists solely in-frame clones and lacks some. The repertoire has some 130,000 clones, approximately 89% of them found once; the top ten carry around 2.7%. Regarding the study as a whole: Researchers took repertoire samples only after the peak T cell response had come. Only 5 or 6 AZD1222 recipients tested seropositive at baseline. Increased Spike-specific TCR breadth and depth were observed after two AZD1222 doses.

The chain uses TRBV3-1 (or the pseudogene TRBV3-2) and TRBJ2-7; 7 nucleotides line up with TRBD2. The origin of this receptor is an adult in good health. Material: peripheral blood, obtained on day 0 of AZD1222 vaccination. The CDR3 region has the DNA TGTGCCAGCAGCCCCCGGGCTAGCGGAGGCTACGAGCAGTACTTC. This codes for CASSPRASGGYEQYF.